The clone carrying this T cell receptor (beta chain) is a singleton in its sample. The entry originates in a study of shared T cell receptors in the human thymus. Germline CDR1 reads SGHDT; CDR2 reads YYEEEE. There are 16 residues in the CDR3. Trimming cost V 0 bases and J 7 bases, with 19 bases left between them. Profiling relied on immunoSEQ multiplex PCR, and the TCRdb table lists in-frame clones only, not all of them. Of 600,000 to 900,000 clones listed, 80% to 90% were seen once; the top ten hold about 0.011%. The same specimen was also included in a second study, on human thymus T cells.

The chain is built from TRBV5-6 and TRBJ1-1, with D maybe TRBD1 (5 bases). What was sequenced was thymocytes. This TCR was recovered from a girl in the first two years of life with a congenital heart defect. CDR3 sequence reads: CASSLERGAPGNEAFF. CDR3 DNA sequence: TGTGCCAGCAGCTTGGAGCGCGGGGCGCCGGGTAATGAAGCTTTCTTT.